The TCR beta chain under discussion was sequenced for a study of cytomegalovirus exposure and HLA in healthy donors. Produced via immunoSEQ multiplex PCR; TCRdb's table is partial and in-frame only. The sample includes 100,000 to 150,000 clones, 89% of them seen just once. CDR1 is SGHRS, CDR2 YFSETQ, per germline. The J segment lost 5 bases and the V segment lost 7 bases, leaving 8 bases of the junction unmatched. This CDR3 comprises 14 residues. Study-level findings and limits: In vitro testing confirmed a few CMV-associated chains as specific for CMV antigens.

About this clone: Its antigen is as yet unknown.

This receptor was obtained from a woman younger than 35 in good health and CMV-seronegative. The J gene is TRBJ2-5, the V gene TRBV5-1; 10 nucleotides match TRBD1. The sample taken for sequencing was PBMCs. The CDR3 DNA is TGCGCCAGCTCATCAGGGACAGGGGCGGAGACCCAGTACTTC. Its protein is CASSSGTGAETQYF.